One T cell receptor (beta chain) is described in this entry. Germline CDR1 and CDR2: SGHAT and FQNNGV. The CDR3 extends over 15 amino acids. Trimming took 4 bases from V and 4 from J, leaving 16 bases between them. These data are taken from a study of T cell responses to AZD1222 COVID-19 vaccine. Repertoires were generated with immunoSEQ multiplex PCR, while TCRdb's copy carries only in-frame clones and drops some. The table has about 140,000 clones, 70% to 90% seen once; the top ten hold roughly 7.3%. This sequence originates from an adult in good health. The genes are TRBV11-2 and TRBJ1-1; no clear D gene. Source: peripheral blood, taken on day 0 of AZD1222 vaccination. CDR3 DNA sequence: TGTGCCAGCAGCTCCCTTGGGCGGTCGGGCACTGAAGCTTTCTTT. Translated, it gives CASSSLGRSGTEAFF.